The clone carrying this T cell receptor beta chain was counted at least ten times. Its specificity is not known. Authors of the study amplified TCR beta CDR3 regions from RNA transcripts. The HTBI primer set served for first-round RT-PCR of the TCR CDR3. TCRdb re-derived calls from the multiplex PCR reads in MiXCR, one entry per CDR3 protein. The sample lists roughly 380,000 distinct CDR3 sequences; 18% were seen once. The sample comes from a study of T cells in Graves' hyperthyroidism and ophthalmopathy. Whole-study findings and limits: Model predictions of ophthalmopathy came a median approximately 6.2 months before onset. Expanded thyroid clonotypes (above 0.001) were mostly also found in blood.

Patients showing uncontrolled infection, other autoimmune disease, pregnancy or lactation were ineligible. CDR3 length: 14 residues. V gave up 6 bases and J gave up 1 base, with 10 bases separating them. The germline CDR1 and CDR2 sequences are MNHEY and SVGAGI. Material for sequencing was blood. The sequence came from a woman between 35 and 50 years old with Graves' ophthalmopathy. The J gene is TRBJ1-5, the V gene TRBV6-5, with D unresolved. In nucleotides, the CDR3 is TGTGCCAGCAGCGCCGGTAGAAGCAATCAGCCCCAGCATTTT. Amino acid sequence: CASSAGRSNQPQHF.